The 14 T cell receptor beta chains below all came from one sample that was sequenced in a study of OX40 agonist ivuxolimab in advanced cancers. The assay was immunoSEQ multiplex PCR, and TCRdb's table has in-frame clones only and misses some. The sample includes about 53,000 clones, under 90% seen only once; the top ten take approximately 1.5%. Sequencing used CD4+ or CD8+ T cells sorted from blood, obtained in a trial of the OX40 agonist ivuxolimab. Receptors originate from an adult with an advanced solid tumor such as melanoma, head and neck, liver or kidney cancer.

For the CDR3, the DNA is TGTGCCAGCAGTCCTCCCCGGACGCCGCTAAACACTGAAGCTTTCTTT. Translation: CASSPPRTPLNTEAFF. The chain links TRBV2 to TRBJ1-1; D remains ambiguous. Trimming pared 5 bases from V and 2 bases from J, leaving 18 bases between. The germline V gene has CDR1 SNHLY and CDR2 FYNNEI. CDR3 length: 16 amino acids.

The chain combines TRBV18 with TRBJ1-5; TRBD1 matches at 10 bases. The CDR3 covers 13 residues. Germline V gives CDR1 KGHSH, CDR2 LQKENI. J lost 5 bases, V lost 6 bases, and 1 base had no gene match. The CDR3 DNA is TGTGCCAGCTCCGGGACAGGGGATCAGCCCCAGCATTTT. Residues: CASSGTGDQPQHF.

The chain carries TRBV27 and TRBJ1-5, with TRBD1 matching over 7 bases. Germline trimming cut 6 bases from V and 1 base from J; bases unmatched to any gene: 6. CDR3 length: 15 amino acids. The germline V gene encodes CDR1 MNHEY and CDR2 SMNVEV (reference sequence). The CDR3 DNA reads as TGTGCCAGCAGATGGACAGGAAACAGCAATCAGCCCCAGCATTTT. The encoded protein is CASRWTGNSNQPQHF.

The gene calls are TRBV27 and TRBJ1-6; D uncertain. CDR3 length equals 14 residues. CDR1 and CDR2 from the germline V gene are MNHEY and SMNVEV (reference sequence). V dropped 2 bases and J dropped 7 bases, with 9 bases sitting between them. The CDR3 protein is CASSLRHLNSPLHF. The CDR3 DNA is TGTGCCAGCAGTTTACGGCATTTGAATTCACCCCTCCACTTT.

The gene calls are TRBV5-6 and TRBJ2-5; unclear D gene. The CDR3 extends over 11 amino acids. The germline CDR1 and CDR2 sequences are SGHDT and YYEEEE. V lost 0 bases to trimming and J lost 6 bases, with 3 bases between them. The CDR3 region is CASSLEKTQYF. CDR3 sequence (DNA): TGTGCCAGCAGCTTGGAGAAGACCCAGTACTTC.

This chain links TRBV25-1 with TRBJ1-1; maybe TRBD1 (5 bases). CDR3 length: 15 amino acids. Germline loops: CDR1 MGHDK, CDR2 SYGVNS. Trimming stripped 5 bases from V and 0 bases from J, with 13 bases between. CDR3 sequence: CASSPQGRMNTEAFF. In DNA form, the CDR3 reads TGTGCCAGCAGTCCGCAGGGAAGGATGAACACTGAAGCTTTCTTT.

The CDR3 region has the DNA TGTGCCAGCAGTTACGGACGGGAGAACACTGAAGCTTTCTTT. Translated: CASSYGRENTEAFF. The chain is built from TRBV6-5 and TRBJ1-1, with D unclear. Trimming removed 2 bases from V and 1 base from J, with 8 bases in between. The CDR3 sequence is 14 residues long. Germline V gene data show CDR1 as MNHEY and CDR2 as SVGAGI.

This clone was picked up one time. The chain uses TRBV6-5 and TRBJ1-2; 9 positions agree with TRBD1. This CDR3 spans 13 amino acids. Germline V CDR1 and CDR2: MNHEY, SVGAGI. V gave up 8 bases and J gave up 4 bases; unmatched junction bases: 5. The CDR3: CASGQGKVYGYTF. CDR3 in DNA: TGTGCCAGCGGACAGGGGAAGGTCTATGGCTACACCTTC.

The gene calls are TRBV5-6 and TRBJ2-3; 11 nucleotides match TRBD2. This CDR3 spans 17 amino acids. With 2 bases clipped from V and 7 bases from J, the junction kept 12 bases outside the gene matches. Germline V gene sequence: CDR1 SGHDT, CDR2 YYEEEE. For the CDR3, the DNA is TGTGCCAGCAGCTTAGGGACTAGCGGCGCTTTCGCGAATACGCAGTATTTT. Translation gives CASSLGTSGAFANTQYF.

This clone was counted a single time. The rearrangement uses TRBV29-1 and TRBJ2-1; 9 nucleotides agree with TRBD2. Germline values: CDR1 SQVTM, CDR2 ANQGSEA. This CDR3 comprises 14 residues. Trimming cost V 4 bases and J 4 bases; bases outside gene matches: 5. Here the CDR3 reads CSVVWLAGYNEQFF. The DNA of the CDR3 is TGCAGCGTTGTCTGGCTAGCGGGATACAATGAGCAGTTCTTC.

This chain uses TRBV6-6 with TRBJ2-7; the match to TRBD1 covers 9 bases. The CDR3 consists of 15 residues. The V gene's germline CDR1 is MNHNY and CDR2 SVGAGI (reference sequence). J was trimmed by 1 base and V by 8 bases; bases with no gene match: 9. The DNA of the CDR3 is TGTGCCAGCCTCAGGCCCGGGACAGGGTCCTACGAGCAGTACTTC. Protein sequence: CASLRPGTGSYEQYF.

The chain joins TRBV19 to TRBJ2-5, with TRBD2 matching over 11 bases. V was clipped by 5 bases and J by 1 base; unmatched bases: 3. Germline-derived CDR1 and CDR2 are LNHDA and SQIVND (reference sequence). This CDR3 spans 15 amino acids. CDR3 loop: CASSPGLAGQETQYF. The CDR3 DNA is TGTGCCAGTAGTCCCGGACTAGCGGGCCAAGAGACCCAGTACTTC. Full variable domain (rest looked up from reference TRBV19 and TRBJ2-5): DGGITQSPKYLFRKEGQNVTLSCEQNLNHDAMYWYRQDPGQGLRLIYYSQIVNDFQKGDIAEGYSVSREKKESFPLTVTSAQKNPTAFYLCASSPGLAGQETQYFGPGTRLLVL.

The chain couples TRBV5-1 to TRBJ2-3, with D tentatively TRBD1 (5 bases). CDR1 SGHRS and CDR2 YFSETQ come from the germline V gene. V shed 0 bases and J shed 4 bases, with 12 bases lying between them. The CDR3 length is 15 residues. CDR3 sequence reads: CASSLEGRGADTQYF. For the CDR3, the DNA is TGCGCCAGCAGCTTGGAAGGAAGGGGTGCAGATACGCAGTATTTT.

A single count supports this clone. The chain has TRBV13 and TRBJ2-3; 10 bases line up with TRBD1. The junction had 2 bases not matched to a gene; V was cut back by 4 bases and J by 4 bases. This CDR3 region has 14 residues. Per germline, CDR1 PRHDT and CDR2 FYEKMQ (reference sequence). CDR3 DNA: TGTGCCAGCAGCTCCGGGACAGGGGCAGATACGCAGTATTTT. Translated, it gives CASSSGTGADTQYF.